These T cell receptor beta chains were read from a single sample in a study of Siglec-9 on CD8 T cells in melanoma. Sequencing used immunoSEQ multiplex PCR; TCRdb keeps in-frame clones, though not all of them. The table lists roughly 35,000 clones, more than 65% of them singletons. The sample comprised Siglec-9- CD8+ T cells sorted from blood. The receptors derive from a human donor in good health. Both conserved end residues are part of each CDR3. A D gene is named only where the DNA matches it firmly. Size is stated for part of the rows, as once, few or many counts, or as a class when the clone is expanded.

V: TRBV21-1
D: NA
size: NA
J: TRBJ1-5
DNA: TGTGCCAGCAGGAAGGTTACAGGACTCGATGGCAATCAGCCCCAGCATTTT
CDR3: CASRKVTGLDGNQPQHF

V: TRBV2
D: NA
size: NA
J: TRBJ2-1
DNA: TGTGCCAGCACAGGCCACCGGGAGTTTTTGTCCAGTGAGCAGTTCTTC
CDR3: CASTGHREFLSSEQFF

V: TRBV11-2
D: NA
size: NA
J: TRBJ2-3
DNA: TGTGCCAGCAGCTCGGGACGTTATACAGATACGCAGTATTTT
CDR3: CASSSGRYTDTQYF

V: TRBV5-6
D: NA
size: once
J: TRBJ2-7
DNA: TGTGCCAGCAGCTTGGGGTTAGCGTCATACGAGCAGTACTTC
CDR3: CASSLGLASYEQYF

V: TRBV6-1
D: NA
size: few
J: TRBJ1-5
DNA: TGTGCCAGCCGAACTGCCGGCTCTTGGCATTTT
CDR3: CASRTAGSWHF

V: TRBV23-1
D: TRBD1
size: NA
J: TRBJ1-1
DNA: TGCGCCAGCAGTATAAAGTTCGGACAGGGGGCGATGGACGCTTTCTTT
CDR3: CASSIKFGQGAMDAFF

V: TRBV19
D: TRBD1
size: NA
J: TRBJ1-1
DNA: TGTGCCAGTAGAGAGCCTGGGAGGGGGCAAGCTTTCTTT
CDR3: CASREPGRGQAFF

V: TRBV7-9
D: TRBD1
size: NA
J: TRBJ2-5
DNA: TGTGCCAGCAGCTCGGACAGGGGAACAGAGACCCAGTACTTC
CDR3: CASSSDRGTETQYF

V: TRBV29-1
D: NA
size: NA
J: TRBJ2-2
DNA: TGCAGCGTTGAAGGGACAGCCCTAGGCACCGGGGAGCTGTTTTTT
CDR3: CSVEGTALGTGELFF

V: TRBV4-1
D: NA
size: NA
J: TRBJ1-2
DNA: TGCGCCAGCAGCCAAGAATGGAGGGATTCCTATGGCTACACCTTC
CDR3: CASSQEWRDSYGYTF

V: TRBV4-1
D: TRBD1
size: NA
J: TRBJ1-4
DNA: TGCGCCAGCAGCCAAGGGTCTGCAGGGGGCCGTGAAAAACTGTTTTTT
CDR3: CASSQGSAGGREKLFF